Listed below are T cell receptor beta chains from one sample, sequenced in a study of blood T cell repertoires in COVID-19. Assay: immunoSEQ multiplex PCR; the TCRdb copy retains only in-frame clones and omits some. The repertoire includes 220,000 or so clones, 85% to 90% of them detected once, and approximately 15% sits in the top ten. The sample consisted of PBMCs or T cells enriched from blood (not recorded which). The source is a man younger than 40 who had been exposed to COVID-19. Both conserved end residues are part of each CDR3. A D gene is named only where the DNA matches it firmly. The size of a clone is reported for some rows only, either as once, few or many, or as a class for expanded clones.

abundance	v_gene	d_gene	j_gene	CDR3aa	CDR3nt
.	TRBV4-3	.	TRBJ2-2	CASSQERAGELFF	TGCGCCAGCAGCCAAGAAAGAGCTGGGGAGCTGTTTTTT
.	TRBV11-3	TRBD2	TRBJ2-7	CASTGRSYEQYF	TGTGCCAGTACCGGGAGGTCCTACGAGCAGTACTTC
.	TRBV3-1/TRBV3-2	.	TRBJ1-6	CASSQAGGLETPLHF	TGTGCCAGCAGCCAAGCCGGGGGACTTGAGACACCCCTCCACTTT
few	TRBV18	TRBD2	TRBJ2-3	CASSPPTSGGGTQYF	TGTGCCAGCTCACCACCCACTAGCGGGGGAGGTACGCAGTATTTT
.	TRBV7-9	.	TRBJ2-6	CASSLGRGGANVLTF	TGTGCCAGCAGCTTAGGAAGGGGTGGGGCCAACGTCCTGACTTTC
.	TRBV6-5	TRBD1	TRBJ2-3	CASTEGAGSDTQYF	TGTGCCAGCACCGAGGGGGCCGGGTCAGATACGCAGTATTTT
.	TRBV9	TRBD1	TRBJ1-1	CASSVGLWTGKLNTEAFF	TGTGCCAGCAGCGTAGGGCTCTGGACAGGGAAATTGAACACTGAAGCTTTCTTT
.	TRBV30	.	TRBJ1-5	CAWSVERNQPQHF	TGTGCCTGGAGTGTAGAGAGAAATCAGCCCCAGCATTTT
.	TRBV24-1	.	TRBJ1-1	CATSVPAGPTEAFF	TGTGCCACCAGTGTCCCAGCGGGACCCACTGAAGCTTTCTTT
.	TRBV7-2	TRBD1	TRBJ1-1	CASSSHRGIEAFF	TGTGCCAGCAGCTCCCACAGGGGTATTGAAGCTTTCTTT
.	TRBV2	.	TRBJ1-5	CASGASDQPQHF	TGTGCCAGCGGGGCTAGTGATCAGCCCCAGCATTTT
.	TRBV10-3	.	TRBJ1-6	CAISPVQSSYNSPLHF	TGTGCCATCAGTCCAGTGCAAAGCTCCTATAATTCACCCCTCCACTTT
.	TRBV7-2	.	TRBJ2-5	CASTPEGGGLETQYF	TGTGCCAGCACCCCGGAGGGGGGGGGCCTGGAGACCCAGTACTTC